This TCR beta chain was identified during a study of beta chain features in type 1 diabetes. Germline V gives CDR1 SGHRS, CDR2 YFSETQ. The CDR3 runs 16 residues. With 0 bases clipped from V and 4 bases from J, the junction kept 6 bases outside the gene matches. Study findings and constraints: A moderate, significant TCRB CDR3 shortening appeared in type 1 diabetes across four CD4+ subsets.

Of the isolated RNA, all was reverse transcribed, and so the sequenced material was expressed TCRB transcripts. Some clones are missing from TCRdb's copy, which holds only in-frame ones; the method was immunoSEQ multiplex PCR. The sample shows about 320,000 clones, 12% to 15% of them seen only once. Regarding this clone: Antigen specificity is unknown.

This clonotype was obtained from a man between 25 and 39 years old in good health. The V and J genes are TRBV5-1 and TRBJ1-1; 10 bases are shared with TRBD1. The sequencing input was central memory CD4+ T cells from blood. The chain's CDR3 is CASSLAGTGASTEAFF. The CDR3 DNA is TGCGCCAGCAGCTTGGCCGGGACAGGGGCGAGCACTGAAGCTTTCTTT. The variable domain in full, completed from reference TRBV5-1 and TRBJ1-1, reads KAGVTQTPRYLIKTRGQQVTLSCSPISGHRSVSWYQQTPGQGLQFLFEYFSETQRNKGNFPGRFSGRQFSNSRSEMNVSTLELGDSALYLCASSLAGTGASTEAFFGQGTRLTVV.